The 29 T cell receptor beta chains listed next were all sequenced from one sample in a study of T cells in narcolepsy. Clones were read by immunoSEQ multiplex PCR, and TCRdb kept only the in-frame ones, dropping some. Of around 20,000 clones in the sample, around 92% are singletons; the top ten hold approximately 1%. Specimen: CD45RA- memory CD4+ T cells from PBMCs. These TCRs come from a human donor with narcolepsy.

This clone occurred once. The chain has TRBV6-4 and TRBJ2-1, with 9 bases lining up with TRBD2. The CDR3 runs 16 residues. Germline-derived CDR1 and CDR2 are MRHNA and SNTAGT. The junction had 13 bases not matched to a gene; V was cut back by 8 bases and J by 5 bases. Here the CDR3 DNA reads TGTGCCAGCTCGCCGGCATCTAGCGGGACCGACAATGAGCAGTTCTTC. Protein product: CASSPASSGTDNEQFF.

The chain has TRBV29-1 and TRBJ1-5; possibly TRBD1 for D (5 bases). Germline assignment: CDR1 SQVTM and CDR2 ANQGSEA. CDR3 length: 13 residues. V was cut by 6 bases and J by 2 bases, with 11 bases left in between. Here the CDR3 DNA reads TGCAGCGTCCAGGGAGTAGGCAATCAGCCCCAGCATTTT. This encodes CSVQGVGNQPQHF.

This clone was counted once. CDR3 region: CASSLLAGAYEQYF. The CDR3, as DNA: TGTGCCAGCAGCCTCCTAGCGGGAGCGTACGAGCAGTACTTC. This chain joins TRBV28 and TRBJ2-7; TRBD2 matches at 10 bases. Germline V gene lookup returns CDR1 MDHEN and CDR2 SYDVKM. This CDR3 is 14 amino acids long. V shed 6 bases and J 4 bases; nucleotides not matched to a gene: 6.

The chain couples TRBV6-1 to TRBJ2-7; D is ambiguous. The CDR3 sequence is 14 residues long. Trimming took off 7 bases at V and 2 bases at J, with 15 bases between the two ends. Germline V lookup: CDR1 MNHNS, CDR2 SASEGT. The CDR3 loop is CASIDLTITYEQYF. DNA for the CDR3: TGTGCCAGCATTGATCTAACCATCACCTACGAGCAGTACTTC.

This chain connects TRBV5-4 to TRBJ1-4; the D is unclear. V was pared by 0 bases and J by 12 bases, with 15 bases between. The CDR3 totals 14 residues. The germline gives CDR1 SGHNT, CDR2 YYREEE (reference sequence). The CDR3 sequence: CASSLATGIGELFF. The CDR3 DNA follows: TGTGCCAGCAGCTTGGCCACGGGTATTGGAGAACTGTTTTTT.

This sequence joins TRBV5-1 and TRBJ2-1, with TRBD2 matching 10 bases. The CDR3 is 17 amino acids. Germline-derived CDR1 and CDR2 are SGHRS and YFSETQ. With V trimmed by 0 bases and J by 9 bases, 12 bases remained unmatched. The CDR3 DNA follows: TGCGCCAGCAGCTTGGCGGCTAGCGGGAGTGTAGGTAGTGAGCAGTTCTTC. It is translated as CASSLAASGSVGSEQFF. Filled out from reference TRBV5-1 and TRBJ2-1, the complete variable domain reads KAGVTQTPRYLIKTRGQQVTLSCSPISGHRSVSWYQQTPGQGLQFLFEYFSETQRNKGNFPGRFSGRQFSNSRSEMNVSTLELGDSALYLCASSLAASGSVGSEQFFGPGTRLTVL.

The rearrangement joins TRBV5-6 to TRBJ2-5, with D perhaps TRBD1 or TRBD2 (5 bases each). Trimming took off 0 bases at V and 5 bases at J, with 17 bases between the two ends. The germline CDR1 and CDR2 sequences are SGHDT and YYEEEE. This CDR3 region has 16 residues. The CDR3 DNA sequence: TGTGCCAGCAGCTTGGAAAGGGGAGCGACCTCGGAGACCCAGTACTTC. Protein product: CASSLERGATSETQYF. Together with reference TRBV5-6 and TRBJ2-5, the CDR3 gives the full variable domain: DAGVTQSPTHLIKTRGQQVTLRCSPKSGHDTVSWYQQALGQGPQFIFQYYEEEERQRGNFPDRFSGHQFPNYSSELNVNALLLGDSALYLCASSLERGATSETQYFGPGTRLLVL.

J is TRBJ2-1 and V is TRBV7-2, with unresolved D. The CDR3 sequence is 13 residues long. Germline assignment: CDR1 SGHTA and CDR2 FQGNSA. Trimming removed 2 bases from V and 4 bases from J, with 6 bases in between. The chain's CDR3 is CASSLITYNEQFF. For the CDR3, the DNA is TGTGCCAGCAGCTTAATCACTTACAATGAGCAGTTCTTC.

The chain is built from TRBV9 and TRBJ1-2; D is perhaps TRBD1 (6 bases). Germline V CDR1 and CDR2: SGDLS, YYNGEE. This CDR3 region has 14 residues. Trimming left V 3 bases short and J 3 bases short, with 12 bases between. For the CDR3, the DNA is TGTGCCAGCAGCGCGGCAGGGGCCCACTATGGCTACACCTTC. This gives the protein CASSAAGAHYGYTF.

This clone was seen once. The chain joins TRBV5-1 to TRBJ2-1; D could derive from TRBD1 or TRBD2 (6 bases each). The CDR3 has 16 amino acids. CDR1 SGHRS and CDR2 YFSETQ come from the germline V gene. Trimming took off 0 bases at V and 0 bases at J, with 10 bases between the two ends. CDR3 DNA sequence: TGCGCCAGCAGCTTGGTTCCGGGGGCCTCCTACAATGAGCAGTTCTTC. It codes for CASSLVPGASYNEQFF.

CDR3 DNA sequence: TGTGCCAGCAGTACGTATCGGGGGAGAGGGTACAATGAGCAGTTCTTC. This sequence encodes CASSTYRGRGYNEQFF. V is TRBV27 and J is TRBJ2-1; a possible D gene is TRBD2 (6 bases). V lost 5 bases to trimming and J lost 4 bases, with 18 bases between them. The CDR3 sequence is 16 residues long. Germline lookup yields CDR1 MNHEY and CDR2 SMNVEV (reference sequence).

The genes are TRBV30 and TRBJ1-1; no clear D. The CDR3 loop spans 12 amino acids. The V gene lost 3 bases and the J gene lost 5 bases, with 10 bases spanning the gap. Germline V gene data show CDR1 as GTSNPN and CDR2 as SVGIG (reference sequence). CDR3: CAWREVGTEAFF. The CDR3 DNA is TGTGCCTGGAGGGAAGTGGGGACTGAAGCTTTCTTT.

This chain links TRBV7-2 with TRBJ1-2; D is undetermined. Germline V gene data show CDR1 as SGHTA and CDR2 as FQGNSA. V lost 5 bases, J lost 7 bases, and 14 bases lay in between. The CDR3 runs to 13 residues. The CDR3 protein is CASSGAVRIGYTF. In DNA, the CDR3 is TGTGCCAGCAGCGGAGCGGTCAGAATTGGCTACACCTTC.

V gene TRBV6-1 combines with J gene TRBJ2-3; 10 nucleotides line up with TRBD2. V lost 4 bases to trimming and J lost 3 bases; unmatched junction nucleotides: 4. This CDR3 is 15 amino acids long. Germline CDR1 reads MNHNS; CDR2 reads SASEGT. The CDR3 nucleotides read TGTGCCAGCAGTGGATCTAGCGGGAGTACAGATACGCAGTATTTT. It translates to CASSGSSGSTDTQYF.

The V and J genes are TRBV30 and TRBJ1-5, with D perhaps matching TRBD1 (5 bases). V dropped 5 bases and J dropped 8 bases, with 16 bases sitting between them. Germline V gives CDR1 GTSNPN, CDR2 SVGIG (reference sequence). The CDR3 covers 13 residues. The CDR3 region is CAWAQTGGEPQHF. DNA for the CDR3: TGTGCCTGGGCCCAGACCGGGGGGGAGCCCCAGCATTTT.

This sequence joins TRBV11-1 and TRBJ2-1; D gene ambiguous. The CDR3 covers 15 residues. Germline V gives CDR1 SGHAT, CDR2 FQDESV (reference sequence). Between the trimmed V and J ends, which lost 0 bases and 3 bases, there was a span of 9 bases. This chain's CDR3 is CASSLALDYYNEQFF. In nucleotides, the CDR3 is TGTGCCAGCAGCTTAGCCCTAGATTACTACAATGAGCAGTTCTTC.

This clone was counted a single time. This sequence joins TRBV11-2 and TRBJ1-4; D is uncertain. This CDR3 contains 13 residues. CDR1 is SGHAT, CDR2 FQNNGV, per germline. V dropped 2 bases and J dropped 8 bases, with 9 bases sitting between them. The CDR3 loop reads CASSLFSVEKLFF. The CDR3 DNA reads TGTGCCAGCAGCTTATTCAGCGTGGAAAAACTGTTTTTT. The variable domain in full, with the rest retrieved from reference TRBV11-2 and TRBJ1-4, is EAGVAQSPRYKIIEKRQSVAFWCNPISGHATLYWYQQILGQGPKLLIQFQNNGVVDDSQLPKDRFSAERLKGVDSTLKIQPAKLEDSAVYLCASSLFSVEKLFFGSGTQLSVL.

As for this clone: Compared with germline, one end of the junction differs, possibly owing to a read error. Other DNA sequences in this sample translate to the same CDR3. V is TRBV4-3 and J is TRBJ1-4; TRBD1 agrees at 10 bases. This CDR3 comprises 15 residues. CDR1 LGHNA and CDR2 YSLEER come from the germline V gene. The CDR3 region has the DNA TGCGCCAGTAGCCAAGGGGACAGGGGAGGTGAAAAACTGTTTTTT. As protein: CASSQGDRGGEKLFF.

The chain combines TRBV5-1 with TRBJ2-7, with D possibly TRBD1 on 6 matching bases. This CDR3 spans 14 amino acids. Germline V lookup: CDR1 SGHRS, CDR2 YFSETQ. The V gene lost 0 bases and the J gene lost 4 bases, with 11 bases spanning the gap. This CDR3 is CASSLAGVRYEQYF. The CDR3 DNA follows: TGCGCCAGCAGCTTGGCAGGGGTGAGATACGAGCAGTACTTC.

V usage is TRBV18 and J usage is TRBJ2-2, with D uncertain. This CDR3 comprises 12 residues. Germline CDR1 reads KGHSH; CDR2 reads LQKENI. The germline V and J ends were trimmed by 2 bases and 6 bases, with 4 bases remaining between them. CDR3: CASSPVAGELFF. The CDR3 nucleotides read TGTGCCAGCTCACCAGTAGCCGGGGAGCTGTTTTTT.

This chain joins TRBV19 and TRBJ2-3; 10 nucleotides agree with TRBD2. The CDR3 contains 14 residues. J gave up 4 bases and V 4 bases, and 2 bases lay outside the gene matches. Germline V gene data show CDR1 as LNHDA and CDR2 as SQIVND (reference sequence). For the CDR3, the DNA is TGTGCCAGTAGTAAGCGGGAGGGGGCAGATACGCAGTATTTT. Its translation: CASSKREGADTQYF. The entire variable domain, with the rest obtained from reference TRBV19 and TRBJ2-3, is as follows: DGGITQSPKYLFRKEGQNVTLSCEQNLNHDAMYWYRQDPGQGLRLIYYSQIVNDFQKGDIAEGYSVSREKKESFPLTVTSAQKNPTAFYLCASSKREGADTQYFGPGTRLTVL.

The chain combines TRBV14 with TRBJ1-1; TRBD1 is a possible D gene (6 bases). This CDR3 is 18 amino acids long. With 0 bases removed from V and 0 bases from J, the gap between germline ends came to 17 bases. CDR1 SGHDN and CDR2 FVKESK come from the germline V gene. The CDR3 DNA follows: TGTGCCAGCAGCCAAGACGCCTTTAGGACAGATCTGAACACTGAAGCTTTCTTT. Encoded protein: CASSQDAFRTDLNTEAFF.

CDR3 region: CSAMGETQYF. CDR3 nucleotides: TGCAGTGCTATGGGGGAGACCCAGTACTTC. J is TRBJ2-5 and V is TRBV20-1, with unresolved D. The length of the CDR3 is 10 residues. CDR1 is DFQATT and CDR2 is SNEGSKA in the germline V gene (reference sequence). V was pared by 4 bases and J by 5 bases, with 5 bases between.

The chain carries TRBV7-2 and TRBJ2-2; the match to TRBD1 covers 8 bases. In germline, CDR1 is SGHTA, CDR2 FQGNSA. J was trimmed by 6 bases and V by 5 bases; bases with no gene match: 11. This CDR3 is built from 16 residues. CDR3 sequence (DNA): TGTGCCAGCAGCGTGGTGCCCGGACAGGGATCCGGGGAGCTGTTTTTT. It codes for CASSVVPGQGSGELFF.

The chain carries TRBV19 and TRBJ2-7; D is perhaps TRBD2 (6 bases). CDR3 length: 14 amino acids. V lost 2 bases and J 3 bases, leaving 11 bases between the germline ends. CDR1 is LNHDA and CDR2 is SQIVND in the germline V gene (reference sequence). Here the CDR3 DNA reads TGTGCCAGTAGTATACACGGGAGCCTCTACGAGCAGTACTTC. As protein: CASSIHGSLYEQYF.

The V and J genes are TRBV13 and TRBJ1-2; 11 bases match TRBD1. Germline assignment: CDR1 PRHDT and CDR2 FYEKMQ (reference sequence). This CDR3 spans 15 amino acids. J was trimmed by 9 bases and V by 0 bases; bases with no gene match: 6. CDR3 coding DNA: TGTGCCAGCAGCTTAGGGCGAGGACAGGGGGCGAGCTACACCTTC. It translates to CASSLGRGQGASYTF.

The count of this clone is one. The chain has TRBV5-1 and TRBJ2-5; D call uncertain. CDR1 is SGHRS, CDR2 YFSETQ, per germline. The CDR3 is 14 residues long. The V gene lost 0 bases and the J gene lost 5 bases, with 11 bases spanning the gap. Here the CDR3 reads CASSLDDILETQYF. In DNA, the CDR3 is TGCGCCAGCAGCTTGGACGACATACTGGAGACCCAGTACTTC.

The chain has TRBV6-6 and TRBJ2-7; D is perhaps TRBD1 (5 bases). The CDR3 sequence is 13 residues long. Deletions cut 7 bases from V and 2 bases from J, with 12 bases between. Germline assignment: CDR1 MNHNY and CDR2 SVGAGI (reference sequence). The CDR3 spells CASNRYTTYEQYF. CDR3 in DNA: TGTGCCAGCAACAGGTACACAACCTACGAGCAGTACTTC.

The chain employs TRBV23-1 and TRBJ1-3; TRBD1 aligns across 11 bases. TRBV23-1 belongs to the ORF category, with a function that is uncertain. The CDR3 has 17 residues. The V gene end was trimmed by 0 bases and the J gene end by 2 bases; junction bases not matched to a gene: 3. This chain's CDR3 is CASSQSLGQGAGNTIYF. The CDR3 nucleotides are TGCGCCAGCAGTCAATCCCTGGGACAGGGGGCTGGAAACACCATATATTTT.